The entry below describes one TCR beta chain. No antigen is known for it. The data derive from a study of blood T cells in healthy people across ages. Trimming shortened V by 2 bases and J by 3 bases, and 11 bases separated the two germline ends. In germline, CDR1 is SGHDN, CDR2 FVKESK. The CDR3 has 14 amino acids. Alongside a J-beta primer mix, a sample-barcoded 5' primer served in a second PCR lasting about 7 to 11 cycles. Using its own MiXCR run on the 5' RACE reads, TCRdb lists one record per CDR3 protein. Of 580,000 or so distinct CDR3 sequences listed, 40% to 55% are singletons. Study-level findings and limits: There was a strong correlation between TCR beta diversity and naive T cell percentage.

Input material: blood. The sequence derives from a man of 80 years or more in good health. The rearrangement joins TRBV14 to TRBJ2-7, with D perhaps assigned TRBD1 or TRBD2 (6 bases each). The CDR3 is CASSQPGGDYEQYF. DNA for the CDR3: TGTGCCAGCAGCCAACCCGGGGGCGACTACGAGCAGTACTTC.